This note documents a single T cell receptor (beta chain) sequence. In the naive CD8 group, cells lacked CD45RO and were positively selected for CCR7, so terminally differentiated effector memory CD45RA+ cells were left out. This entry belongs to a study of shared clonotypes between healthy human individuals. CDR1 is MDHEN and CDR2 is SYDVKM in the germline V gene. The CDR3 extends over 15 amino acids. Here immunoSEQ multiplex PCR was the method, and the copy in TCRdb shows in-frame clones only, minus some. The table records hundreds of thousands of clones, roughly 95% of them present only once. This chain links TRBV28 with TRBJ2-5; 9 nucleotides line up with TRBD1. Near its end, the DNA agrees better with TRBJ2-7, so the J call may be wrong. The TCR sequence derives from a woman in her thirties in good health. Input material: naive CD8+ T cells sorted from blood. Written as DNA, the CDR3 is TGTGCCAGCAGTTTGGGTACAGGGGGCGCAGGCGAGCAGTACTTC. It is translated as CASSLGTGGAGEQYF.